Listed here is a single T cell receptor beta chain. Germline loops: CDR1 SGHTA, CDR2 FQGNSA. Trimming removed 5 bases from V and 8 bases from J, with 15 bases in between. The CDR3 contains 13 residues. This sample was taken from a study of blood T cell repertoires in COVID-19. TCRdb's table, derived via immunoSEQ multiplex PCR, lists solely in-frame clones and lacks some. The sample records about 250,000 clones, 86% being singletons. The chain links TRBV7-2 to TRBJ1-2, with D possibly matching TRBD1 (6 bases). The sequencing input was peripheral blood. The sequence derives from an elderly woman with COVID-19, enrolled during active disease. The CDR3 DNA is TGTGCCAGCAGCGAACTTCTACAGGGCGGCTACACCTTC. As protein: CASSELLQGGYTF.